The 22 T cell receptor beta chains listed next were all sequenced from one sample in a study of blood T cell repertoires in COVID-19 (dated by TCRdb to 2020 to 2021). Receptor amplification or capture employed the immunoSEQ multiplex PCR assay. The immuneACCESS repertoire file appears here via TCRdb, limited to in-frame rearrangements. These files lack a portion of the clones; in checked studies, under half of the deficit traces to unresolved V genes, and the cause of the others is not known. This sample holds 40,000 to 50,000 clones; more than 75% were observed only once. The ten largest clones add up to almost 4% of the sample. Input material: peripheral blood. These receptors all stem from a human donor in a cohort sampled during active COVID-19.

This clone came up a few times. The chain recombines TRBV5-6 with TRBJ2-2; 9 positions match TRBD2. CDR3 length equals 15 residues. Germline-derived CDR1 and CDR2 are SGHDT and YYEEEE. Unmatched junction bases numbered 11, after V lost 7 bases and J lost 7 bases. CDR3 region: CASRPAGGKSGELFF. In DNA form, the CDR3 reads TGTGCCAGCCGGCCAGCGGGAGGTAAGAGCGGGGAGCTGTTTTTT.

The chain uses TRBV5-6 and TRBJ2-7, with a weak D call TRBD2 (6 bases). Germline values: CDR1 SGHDT, CDR2 YYEEEE. With 7 bases removed from V and 1 base from J, the gap between germline ends came to 9 bases. The CDR3 is 12 amino acids. The CDR3: CASSRGSYEQYV. The CDR3 DNA is TGTGCCAGCTCTCGGGGGTCCTACGAGCAGTACGTC.

The genes are TRBV28 and TRBJ2-1; 9 nucleotides match TRBD2. The CDR3 is 19 residues long. The trim removed 1 base at V and 0 bases at J, leaving 10 bases unmatched. Germline V lookup: CDR1 MDHEN, CDR2 SYDVKM. The CDR3 spells CASSLLGTSLLSSYNEQFF. CDR3 DNA: TGTGCCAGCAGTTTATTGGGGACTAGCCTACTAAGCTCCTACAATGAGCAGTTCTTC. Looking up the rest from reference TRBV28 and TRBJ2-1 gives the full variable domain: DVKVTQSSRYLVKRTGEKVFLECVQDMDHENMFWYRQDPGLGLRLIYFSYDVKMKEKGDIPEGYSVSREKKERFSLILESASTNQTSMYLCASSLLGTSLLSSYNEQFFGPGTRLTVL.

This clone has only one observation. The CDR3 coding sequence is TGTGCCAGCAGCTTGGGACAGGGGCAGTATTTT. Its protein product is CASSLGQGQYF. The chain combines TRBV4-2 with TRBJ2-3, with 9 positions matching TRBD1. J was trimmed by 11 bases and V by 5 bases; bases with no gene match: 2. CDR1 is LGHNA and CDR2 is YNFKEQ in the germline V gene. The CDR3 length is 11 residues.

This chain uses TRBV11-2 with TRBJ2-7, with D possibly matching TRBD1 (6 bases). Germline assignment: CDR1 SGHAT and CDR2 FQNNGV. The CDR3 loop spans 14 amino acids. Trimming shortened V by 1 base and J by 0 bases, and 7 bases separated the two germline ends. The CDR3 region is CASSLAQGSYEQYF. The CDR3 nucleotides read TGTGCCAGCAGCTTAGCACAGGGCTCCTACGAGCAGTACTTC.

CDR3 amino acids: CASSYSGDPDEQYF. CDR3 nucleotide sequence: TGTGCCAGCAGTTACTCGGGCGATCCCGACGAGCAGTACTTC. The chain couples TRBV6-5 to TRBJ2-7; D unclear. In germline, CDR1 is MNHEY, CDR2 SVGAGI. CDR3 length: 14 amino acids. The ends were cut back, 0 bases at V and 5 bases at J, with 11 bases in the middle.

This chain uses TRBV5-6 with TRBJ1-3; D is perhaps TRBD1 (5 bases). The length of the CDR3 is 17 residues. Trimming left V 4 bases short and J 1 base short, with 18 bases between. Germline CDR1 SGHDT, CDR2 YYEEEE. CDR3 DNA: TGTGCCAGCAGCCCTCCGGGCCAGGGTGGATCTGGAAACACCATATATTTT. Encoded protein: CASSPPGQGGSGNTIYF.

The rearrangement uses TRBV10-3 and TRBJ1-2, with 9 bases matching TRBD1. Per germline, CDR1 ENHRY and CDR2 SYGVKD. The CDR3 consists of 16 residues. V was clipped by 6 bases and J by 6 bases; unmatched bases: 14. CDR3 DNA: TGTGCCATCAGGCTGACAGGGGGGGACCAAACCAATGGCTACACCTTC. It translates to CAIRLTGGDQTNGYTF.

The chain has TRBV19 and TRBJ2-1; 7 positions agree with TRBD2. The V gene end was trimmed by 7 bases and the J gene end by 10 bases; junction bases not matched to a gene: 16. The germline V gene has CDR1 LNHDA and CDR2 SQIVND (reference sequence). The CDR3 has 15 residues. CDR3 region: CASTATGAGHREQFF. CDR3 sequence (DNA): TGTGCCAGTACCGCCACCGGAGCGGGGCATAGAGAGCAGTTCTTC.

The rearrangement joins TRBV6-1 to TRBJ1-4; 12 bases fit TRBD1. Germline CDR1 reads MNHNS; CDR2 reads SASEGT. V lost 4 bases, J lost 2 bases, and 5 bases stayed unmatched. There are 17 residues in the CDR3. The CDR3 DNA reads TGTGCCAGCAGTGCCGGGACAGGGGGCCGGACTAATGAAAAACTGTTTTTT. This encodes CASSAGTGGRTNEKLFF.

This chain joins TRBV5-1 and TRBJ2-1; 10 bases align to TRBD1. After removal of 4 bases from V and 2 bases from J, the junction contained 6 bases not matched to a gene. The CDR3 covers 16 residues. Per germline, CDR1 SGHRS and CDR2 YFSETQ. CDR3 amino acids: CASSKGDRGAYNEQFF. The CDR3 bases are TGCGCCAGCAGCAAGGGGGACAGGGGCGCCTACAATGAGCAGTTCTTC.

J is TRBJ2-1 and V is TRBV11-3, with TRBD1 as a possible D gene (6 bases). CDR3 size: 18 residues. V was clipped by 6 bases and J by 6 bases, with 27 bases between them. The germline gives CDR1 SGHNT, CDR2 YENEEA. The CDR3 region has the DNA TGTGCCAGCAGTTCACTAAGCAGGGGTGTGGGGGAGTTCAATGAGCAGTTCTTC. It yields the protein CASSSLSRGVGEFNEQFF.

CDR3 region: CASSEGQPVQETQYF. As DNA, the CDR3 is TGTGCCAGCAGCGAGGGACAGCCCGTCCAAGAGACCCAGTACTTC. This rearrangement joins TRBV7-9 to TRBJ2-5; TRBD1 agrees at 7 bases. This CDR3 comprises 15 residues. J lost 1 base, V lost 5 bases, and 7 bases had no gene match. Germline V gene lookup returns CDR1 SEHNR and CDR2 FQNEAQ (reference sequence).

The chain is built from TRBV19 and TRBJ2-7, with 11 positions matching TRBD2. Germline CDR1 is LNHDA and CDR2 is SQIVND (reference sequence). This CDR3 contains 15 residues. J lost 2 bases, V lost 7 bases, and 7 bases had no gene match. The CDR3 DNA follows: TGTGCCAGTATGGCCGGGACTAGCGGAGCCTACGAGCAGTACTTC. Its protein is CASMAGTSGAYEQYF.

In DNA, the CDR3 is TGTGCCAGCACAGGGGTCGATGAAAAACTGTTTTTT. It codes for CASTGVDEKLFF. This chain connects TRBV6-5 to TRBJ1-4; maybe TRBD1 (6 bases). CDR1 and CDR2 from the germline V gene are MNHEY and SVGAGI. The CDR3 runs to 12 residues. V gave up 7 bases and J gave up 6 bases, with 9 bases separating them.

V and J are TRBV19 and TRBJ2-2; 11 positions match TRBD2. Germline CDR1 and CDR2: LNHDA and SQIVND (reference sequence). After removal of 7 bases from V and 3 bases from J, the junction contained 4 bases not matched to a gene. This CDR3 region has 15 residues. The CDR3 nucleotides are TGTGCCAGTAAAACTAGCGGGAGAGACACCGGGGAGCTGTTTTTT. Its protein product is CASKTSGRDTGELFF.

This clone has just one count. CDR3 nucleotide sequence: TGCGCCAGCAGCTTGGAGGGGGGGACCTTGAACACTGAAGCTTTCTTT. Protein: CASSLEGGTLNTEAFF. V and J are TRBV5-1 and TRBJ1-1; D is possibly TRBD1 (6 bases). Germline V gives CDR1 SGHRS, CDR2 YFSETQ. The germline V and J ends were trimmed by 0 bases and 0 bases, with 12 bases remaining between them. This CDR3 is built from 16 residues. Drawing the rest from reference TRBV5-1 and TRBJ1-1, the complete variable domain is KAGVTQTPRYLIKTRGQQVTLSCSPISGHRSVSWYQQTPGQGLQFLFEYFSETQRNKGNFPGRFSGRQFSNSRSEMNVSTLELGDSALYLCASSLEGGTLNTEAFFGQGTRLTVV.

The rearrangement uses TRBV10-3 and TRBJ2-7; D is possibly TRBD2 (5 bases). The V end was cut by 0 bases, the J end by 1 base, with 16 bases between. This CDR3 region has 17 residues. Germline CDR1 reads ENHRY; CDR2 reads SYGVKD. In DNA form, the CDR3 reads TGTGCCATCAGTGAGTCTCGCGGGTTGGGTATATCCTACGAGCAGTACTTC. The encoded protein is CAISESRGLGISYEQYF.

This rearrangement joins TRBV9 to TRBJ1-2; 9 nucleotides match TRBD1. V shed 4 bases and J 7 bases; nucleotides not matched to a gene: 11. Germline values: CDR1 SGDLS, CDR2 YYNGEE. The CDR3 runs to 15 residues. CDR3 sequence (DNA): TGTGCCAGCAGCCCACCGGACAGGGGACTTGGTGGCTACACCTTC. Its translation is CASSPPDRGLGGYTF.

The chain recombines TRBV18 with TRBJ2-2, with 7 bases that match TRBD2. The CDR3 runs to 18 residues. V dropped 0 bases and J dropped 5; count of bases not matched to a gene: 12. Per germline, CDR1 KGHSH and CDR2 LQKENI. The CDR3 is CASSPPALAGVRTGELFF. The CDR3 DNA follows: TGTGCCAGCTCACCACCCGCGTTGGCGGGAGTTAGAACCGGGGAGCTGTTTTTT. Supplemented by reference TRBV18 and TRBJ2-2, the full variable domain reads NAGVMQNPRHLVRRRGQEARLRCSPMKGHSHVYWYRQLPEEGLKFMVYLQKENIIDESGMPKERFSAEFPKEGPSILRIQQVVRGDSAAYFCASSPPALAGVRTGELFFGEGSRLTVL.

The sample holds a few counts of this clone. The chain links TRBV27 to TRBJ2-7, with D tentatively TRBD1 (5 bases). The V gene's germline CDR1 is MNHEY and CDR2 SMNVEV (reference sequence). V lost 5 bases, J lost 3 bases, and 20 bases lay in between. This CDR3 contains 16 residues. The CDR3 bases are TGTGCCAGCAGTCCAATCGGACACTCTTTAGGCTACGAGCAGTACTTC. It codes for CASSPIGHSLGYEQYF.

This chain links TRBV3-1 (or the pseudogene TRBV3-2) with TRBJ1-1; a possible D gene is TRBD1 (5 bases). CDR3 length: 15 residues. V dropped 3 bases and J dropped 4 bases, with 15 bases sitting between them. In germline, CDR1 is LGHDT, CDR2 YNNKEL (reference sequence). As DNA, the CDR3 is TGTGCCAGCAGCCAGTCCTACCGGGGGACCACTGAAGCTTTCTTT. This codes for CASSQSYRGTTEAFF.